One and the same sample provided the 7 T cell receptor beta chains below, sequenced in a study of blood T cells in healthy people across ages. Alongside a J-beta primer mix, a sample-barcoded 5' primer served in a second PCR lasting about 7 to 12 cycles. MiXCR, run by TCRdb on the 5' RACE reads, gives a single entry per CDR3 protein. The sample yields about 1,500,000 distinct CDR3 sequences, 42% seen once. Sequencing was carried out using blood. The receptors originated from a woman between 18 and 30 years old in good health.

The gene calls are TRBV7-2 and TRBJ2-3; D not resolved. Germline V CDR1 and CDR2: SGHTA, FQGNSA. V gave up 3 bases and J gave up 4 bases, with 14 bases separating them. This CDR3 contains 15 residues. CDR3 in amino acids: CASSFVGISPDTQYF. The CDR3 region has the DNA TGTGCCAGCAGCTTCGTCGGAATTAGCCCAGATACGCAGTATTTT. The complete variable domain, with remaining parts taken from reference TRBV7-2 and TRBJ2-3, reads GAGVSQSPSNKVTEKGKDVELRCDPISGHTALYWYRQSLGQGLEFLIYFQGNSAPDKSGLPSDRFSAERTGGSVSTLTIQRTQQEDSAVYLCASSFVGISPDTQYFGPGTRLTVL.

The gene calls are TRBV28 and TRBJ2-7; no clear D gene. V lost 4 bases and J 6 bases, leaving 16 bases between the germline ends. The CDR3 covers 14 residues. The germline V gene encodes CDR1 MDHEN and CDR2 SYDVKM. CDR3 DNA: TGTGCCAGCAGTTCCGAAATACGGTCCAGCGAGCAGTACTTC. It specifies CASSSEIRSSEQYF.

As regards this clonotype: A junction end diverges from the germline sequence, so it may reflect a read error. The chain links TRBV27 to TRBJ2-1; D is possibly TRBD2 (6 bases). This CDR3 has 14 residues. Germline CDR1 MNHEY, CDR2 SMNVEV (reference sequence). The CDR3 bases are TGTGCCAACAGTTCTCCCGGGACTTACGATGAGCAGTTCTTC. This encodes CANSSPGTYDEQFF.

CDR3 loop: CASSQGFGSNQPQHF. The CDR3 nucleotides read TGTGCCAGCAGCCAAGGCTTTGGGAGCAATCAGCCCCAGCATTTT. The chain is built from TRBV3-1 and TRBJ1-5; D gene uncertain. Germline V gene sequence: CDR1 LGHDT, CDR2 YNNKEL (reference sequence). CDR3 size: 15 residues. V lost 1 base, J lost 1 base, and 8 bases lay in between.

In this sample, this clonotype turned up a few times. The CDR3 loop is CAISEFSRGDTEAFF. In DNA form, the CDR3 reads TGTGCCATCAGTGAGTTTAGTCGGGGGGACACTGAAGCTTTCTTT. The chain carries TRBV10-3 and TRBJ1-1; the D gene is possibly TRBD1 (5 bases). V lost 1 base, J lost 3 bases, and 12 bases lay in between. Germline CDR1 and CDR2: ENHRY and SYGVKD. The CDR3 covers 15 residues.

Only a few counts were recorded for this clonotype. The chain uses TRBV6-5 and TRBJ1-3; D gene uncertain. Trimming removed 7 bases at V and 0 bases at J, with 10 bases between. The germline V gene encodes CDR1 MNHEY and CDR2 SVGAGI. The CDR3 is 14 amino acids. The CDR3 spells CASTRPGSGNTIYF. The CDR3 coding sequence is TGTGCCAGCACTCGCCCCGGCTCTGGAAACACCATATATTTT.

In this sample, this clonotype turned up a few times. The J gene is TRBJ2-7, the V gene TRBV7-2; 8 positions match TRBD2. The trim removed 8 bases at V and 2 bases at J, leaving 8 bases unmatched. There are 14 residues in the CDR3. In germline, CDR1 is SGHTA, CDR2 FQGNSA. The CDR3 sequence: CASVPGGPPYEQYF. CDR3 nucleotide sequence: TGTGCCAGCGTCCCGGGGGGGCCTCCCTACGAGCAGTACTTC.